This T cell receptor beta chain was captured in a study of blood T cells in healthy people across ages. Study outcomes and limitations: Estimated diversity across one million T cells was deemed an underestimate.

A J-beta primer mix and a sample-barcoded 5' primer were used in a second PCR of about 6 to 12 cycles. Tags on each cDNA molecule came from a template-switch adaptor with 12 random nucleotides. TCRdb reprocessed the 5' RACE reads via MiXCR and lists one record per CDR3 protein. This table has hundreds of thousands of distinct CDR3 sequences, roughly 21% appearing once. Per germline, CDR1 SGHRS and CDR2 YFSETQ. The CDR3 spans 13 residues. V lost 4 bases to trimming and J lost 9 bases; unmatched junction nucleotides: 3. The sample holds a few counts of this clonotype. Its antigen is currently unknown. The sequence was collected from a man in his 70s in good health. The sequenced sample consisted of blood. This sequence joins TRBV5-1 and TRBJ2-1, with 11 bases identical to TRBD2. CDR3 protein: CASSAGTSGEQFF. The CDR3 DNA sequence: TGCGCCAGCAGCGCCGGGACTAGCGGTGAGCAGTTCTTC.